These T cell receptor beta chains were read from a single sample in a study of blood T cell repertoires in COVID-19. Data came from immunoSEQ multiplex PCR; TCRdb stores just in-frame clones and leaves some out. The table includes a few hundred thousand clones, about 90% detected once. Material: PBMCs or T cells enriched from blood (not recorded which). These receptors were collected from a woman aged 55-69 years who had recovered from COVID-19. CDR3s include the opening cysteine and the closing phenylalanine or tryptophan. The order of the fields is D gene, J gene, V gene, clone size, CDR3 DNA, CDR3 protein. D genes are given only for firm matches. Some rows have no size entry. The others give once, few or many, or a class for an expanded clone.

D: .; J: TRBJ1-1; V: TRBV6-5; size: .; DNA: TGTGCCAGCAGTTCCTACGGGGGGTACACTGAAGCTTTCTTT; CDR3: CASSSYGGYTEAFF
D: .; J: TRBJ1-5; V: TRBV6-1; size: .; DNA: TGTGCCAGCAGTGAAGTTGACTTCAATCAGCCCCAGCATTTT; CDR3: CASSEVDFNQPQHF
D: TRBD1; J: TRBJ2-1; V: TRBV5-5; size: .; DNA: TGTGCCAGCAACCCGGGACAGTTGTACAATGAGCAGTTCTTC; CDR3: CASNPGQLYNEQFF
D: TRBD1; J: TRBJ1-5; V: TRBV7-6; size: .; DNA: TGTGCCAGCAGCCCGCAGGGGGGATATAGCAATCAGCCCCAGCATTTT; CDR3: CASSPQGGYSNQPQHF
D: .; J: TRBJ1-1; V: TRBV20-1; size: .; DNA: TGCAGTGCTAGTCGGGGGGGGATGAACACTGAAGCTTTCTTT; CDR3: CSASRGGMNTEAFF
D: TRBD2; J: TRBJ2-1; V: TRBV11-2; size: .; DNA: TGTGCCAGCAGCGCGCAACTAGCGGGAGGACTCCATGAGCAGTTCTTC; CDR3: CASSAQLAGGLHEQFF
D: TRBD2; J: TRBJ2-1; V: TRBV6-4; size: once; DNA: TGTGCCAGCAGTGCGGAGACTAGCGGGGCAAATGAGCAGTTCTTC; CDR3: CASSAETSGANEQFF
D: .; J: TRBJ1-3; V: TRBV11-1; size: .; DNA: TGTGCCAGCAGCTACTCCGGGGGCTCTGGAAACACCATATATTTT; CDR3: CASSYSGGSGNTIYF
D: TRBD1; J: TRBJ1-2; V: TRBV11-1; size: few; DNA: TGTGCCAGCAGCTTAAACAGGGGATCCTACTATGGCTACACCTTC; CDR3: CASSLNRGSYYGYTF
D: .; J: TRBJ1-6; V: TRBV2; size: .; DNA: TGTGCCAGCGCGGGGGGCTCAGGGAATTCACCCCTCCACTTT; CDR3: CASAGGSGNSPLHF
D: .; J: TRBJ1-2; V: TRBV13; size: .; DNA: TGTGCCAGCAGCCAAAGAGCGGTCATCTATGGCTACACCTTC; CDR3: CASSQRAVIYGYTF
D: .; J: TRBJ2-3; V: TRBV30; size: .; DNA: TGTGCCTGGAGCAGCTCTAGGGATACGCAGTATTTT; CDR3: CAWSSSRDTQYF
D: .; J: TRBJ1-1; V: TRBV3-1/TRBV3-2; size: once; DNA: TGTGCCAGCAGCCAGCTACAGGGACACACTGAAGCTTTCTTT; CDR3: CASSQLQGHTEAFF
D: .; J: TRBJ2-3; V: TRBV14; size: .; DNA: TGTGCCAGCAGCCAAGGTGGTAGCGCCTCCACAGATACGCAGTATTTT; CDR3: CASSQGGSASTDTQYF
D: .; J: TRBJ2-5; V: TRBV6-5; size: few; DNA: TGTGCCAGCAGTTACTCGATAACTATAAAGACCCAGTACTTC; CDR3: CASSYSITIKTQYF
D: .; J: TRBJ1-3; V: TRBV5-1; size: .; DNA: TGCGCCAGCAGCTCGAGCTCTGGAAACACCATATATTTT; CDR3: CASSSSSGNTIYF
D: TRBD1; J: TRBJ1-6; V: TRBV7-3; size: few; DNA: TGTGCCAGCAGCCTAGACAGGGGATCACCCCTCCACTTT; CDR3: CASSLDRGSPLHF
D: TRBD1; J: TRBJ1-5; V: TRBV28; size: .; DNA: TGTGCCAGCAGCCGACAGGGGGCGAATCAGCCCCAGCATTTT; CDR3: CASSRQGANQPQHF
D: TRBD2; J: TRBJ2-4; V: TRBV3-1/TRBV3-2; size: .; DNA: TGTGCCAGCAGCCAAGGACTAGCGGGAGGGGTTTACGACATTCAGTACTTC; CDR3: CASSQGLAGGVYDIQYF
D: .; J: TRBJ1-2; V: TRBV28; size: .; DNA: TGTGCCAGCACTGCTGCGGACAGCGGCTATGGCTACACCTTC; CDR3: CASTAADSGYGYTF
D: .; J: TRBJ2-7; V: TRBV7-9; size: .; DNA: TGTGCCAGCAGCTTAGCCGACGGGTCTCTCGAGCAGTACTTC; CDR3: CASSLADGSLEQYF
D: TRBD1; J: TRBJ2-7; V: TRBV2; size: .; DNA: TGTGCCAGCAGTAAAGGTCCTGGGACAGCCTACGAGCAGTACTTC; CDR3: CASSKGPGTAYEQYF
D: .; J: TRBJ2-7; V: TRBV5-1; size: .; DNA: TGCGCCAGCAGCTTGGTTCTAGATGACGAGCAGTACTTC; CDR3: CASSLVLDDEQYF
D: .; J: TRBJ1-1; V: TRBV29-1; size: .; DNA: TGCAGCGTTAGAAAACAGGGTGGCACTGAAGCTTTCTTT; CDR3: CSVRKQGGTEAFF
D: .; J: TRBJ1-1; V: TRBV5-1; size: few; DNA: TGCGCCAGCAGGATTGGACAGAACACTGAAGCTTTCTTT; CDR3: CASRIGQNTEAFF